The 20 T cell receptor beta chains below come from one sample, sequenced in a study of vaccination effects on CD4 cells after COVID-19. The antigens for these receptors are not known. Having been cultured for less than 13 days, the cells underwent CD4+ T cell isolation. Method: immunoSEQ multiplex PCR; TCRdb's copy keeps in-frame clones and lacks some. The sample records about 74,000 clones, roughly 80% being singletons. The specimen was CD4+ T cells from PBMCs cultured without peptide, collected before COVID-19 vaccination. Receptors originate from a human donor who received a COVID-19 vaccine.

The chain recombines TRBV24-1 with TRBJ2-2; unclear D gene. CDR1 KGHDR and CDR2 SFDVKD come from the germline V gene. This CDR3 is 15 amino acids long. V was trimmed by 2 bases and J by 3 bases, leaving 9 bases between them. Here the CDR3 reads CATSDSRPDTGELFF. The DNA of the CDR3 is TGTGCCACCAGTGATTCAAGACCGGACACCGGGGAGCTGTTTTTT.

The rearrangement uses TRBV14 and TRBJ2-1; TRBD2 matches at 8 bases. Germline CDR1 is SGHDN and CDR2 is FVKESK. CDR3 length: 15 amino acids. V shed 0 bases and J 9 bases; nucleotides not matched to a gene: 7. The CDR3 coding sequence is TGTGCCAGCAGCCAAGACCTAGCGGGTATTGGTGAGCAGTTCTTC. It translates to CASSQDLAGIGEQFF. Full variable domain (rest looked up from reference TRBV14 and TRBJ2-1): EAGVTQFPSHSVIEKGQTVTLRCDPISGHDNLYWYRRVMGKEIKFLLHFVKESKQDESGMPNNRFLAERTGGTYSTLKVQPAELEDSGVYFCASSQDLAGIGEQFFGPGTRLTVL.

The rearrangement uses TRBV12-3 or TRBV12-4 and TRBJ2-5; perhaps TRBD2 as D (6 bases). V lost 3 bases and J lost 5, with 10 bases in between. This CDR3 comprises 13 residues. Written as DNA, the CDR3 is TGTGCCAGCAGTTTCGGGGCGGGGGAGACCCAGTACTTC. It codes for CASSFGAGETQYF.

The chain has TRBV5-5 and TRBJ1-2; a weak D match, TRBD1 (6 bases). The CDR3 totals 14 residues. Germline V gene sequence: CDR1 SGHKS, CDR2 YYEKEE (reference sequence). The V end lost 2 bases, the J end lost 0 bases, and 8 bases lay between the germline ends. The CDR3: CASSLTGTNYGYTF. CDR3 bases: TGTGCCAGCAGCTTAACAGGGACTAACTATGGCTACACCTTC.

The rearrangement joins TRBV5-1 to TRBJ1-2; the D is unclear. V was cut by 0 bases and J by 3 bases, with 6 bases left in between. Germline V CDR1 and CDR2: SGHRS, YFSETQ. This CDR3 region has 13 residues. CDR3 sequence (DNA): TGCGCCAGCAGCTTGGGACCAGACTATGGCTACACCTTC. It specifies CASSLGPDYGYTF. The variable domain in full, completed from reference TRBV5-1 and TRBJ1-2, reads KAGVTQTPRYLIKTRGQQVTLSCSPISGHRSVSWYQQTPGQGLQFLFEYFSETQRNKGNFPGRFSGRQFSNSRSEMNVSTLELGDSALYLCASSLGPDYGYTFGSGTRLTVV.

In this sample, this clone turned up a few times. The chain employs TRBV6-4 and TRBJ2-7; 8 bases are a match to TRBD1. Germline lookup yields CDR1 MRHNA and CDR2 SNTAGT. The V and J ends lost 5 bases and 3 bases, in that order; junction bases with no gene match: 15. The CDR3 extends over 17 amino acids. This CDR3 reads CASSFLQPGQEDYEQYV. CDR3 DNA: TGTGCCAGCAGTTTCTTACAACCGGGACAGGAAGACTACGAGCAGTACGTC.

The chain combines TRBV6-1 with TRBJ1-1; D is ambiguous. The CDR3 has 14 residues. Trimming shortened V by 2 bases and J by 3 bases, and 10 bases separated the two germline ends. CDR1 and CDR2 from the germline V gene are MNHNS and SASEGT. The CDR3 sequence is CASSESTGDTEAFF. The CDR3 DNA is TGTGCCAGCAGTGAATCCACGGGAGACACTGAAGCTTTCTTT.

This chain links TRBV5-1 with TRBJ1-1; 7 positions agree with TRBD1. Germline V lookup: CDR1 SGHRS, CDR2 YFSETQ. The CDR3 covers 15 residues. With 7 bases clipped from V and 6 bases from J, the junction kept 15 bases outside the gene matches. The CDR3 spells CASSDRAGIVAEAFF. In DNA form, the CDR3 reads TGCGCCAGCTCCGACAGGGCGGGAATAGTAGCTGAAGCTTTCTTT.

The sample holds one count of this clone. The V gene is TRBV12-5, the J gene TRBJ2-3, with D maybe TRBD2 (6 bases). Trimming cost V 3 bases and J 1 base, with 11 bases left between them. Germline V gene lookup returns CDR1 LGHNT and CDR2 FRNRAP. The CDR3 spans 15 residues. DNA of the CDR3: TGTGCTAGTGGTTTCGGGACTTTTCGCACAGATACGCAGTATTTT. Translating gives CASGFGTFRTDTQYF.

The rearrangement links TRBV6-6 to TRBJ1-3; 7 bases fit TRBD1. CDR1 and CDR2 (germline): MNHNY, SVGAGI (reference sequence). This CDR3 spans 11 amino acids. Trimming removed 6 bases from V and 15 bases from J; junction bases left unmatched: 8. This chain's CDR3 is CASRTRDSRYF. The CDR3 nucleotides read TGTGCCAGCAGAACCCGGGACAGTCGATATTTT.

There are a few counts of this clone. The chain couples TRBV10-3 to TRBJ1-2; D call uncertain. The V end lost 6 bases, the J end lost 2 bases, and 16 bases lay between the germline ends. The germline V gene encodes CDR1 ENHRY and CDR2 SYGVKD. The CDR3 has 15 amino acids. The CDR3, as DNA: TGTGCCATCAGCCTGACCCCCGCTAGCAACTATGGCTACACCTTC. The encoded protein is CAISLTPASNYGYTF.

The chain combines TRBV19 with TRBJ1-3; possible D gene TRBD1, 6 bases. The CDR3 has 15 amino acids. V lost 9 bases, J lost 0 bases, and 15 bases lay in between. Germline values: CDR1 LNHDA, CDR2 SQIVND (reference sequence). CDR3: CASFDRSGSGNTIYF. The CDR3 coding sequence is TGTGCCAGCTTTGACAGGAGTGGCTCTGGAAACACCATATATTTT.

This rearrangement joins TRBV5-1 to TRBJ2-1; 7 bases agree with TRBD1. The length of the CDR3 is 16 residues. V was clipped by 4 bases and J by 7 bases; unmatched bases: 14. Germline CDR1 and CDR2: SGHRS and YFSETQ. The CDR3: CASSNKTGSSSNEQFF. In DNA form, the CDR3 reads TGCGCCAGCAGCAATAAGACAGGGTCATCTTCGAATGAGCAGTTCTTC.

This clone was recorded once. Here the CDR3 reads CASSRGTYGYTF. CDR3 nucleotides: TGTGCCAGCAGTCGGGGGACCTATGGCTACACCTTC. The chain recombines TRBV6-7 with TRBJ1-2, with a tentative D call TRBD1 (5 bases). TRBV6-7 is filed as an ORF, its function uncertain. CDR3 length equals 12 residues. V was pared by 5 bases and J by 4 bases, with 8 bases between.

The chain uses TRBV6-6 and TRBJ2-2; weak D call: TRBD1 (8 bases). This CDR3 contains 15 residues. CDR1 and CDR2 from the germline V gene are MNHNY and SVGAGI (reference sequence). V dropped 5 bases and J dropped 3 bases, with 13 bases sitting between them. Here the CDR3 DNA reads TGTGCCAGCAGTACAGGGGGGGTGGACACCGGGGAGCTGTTTTTT. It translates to CASSTGGVDTGELFF.

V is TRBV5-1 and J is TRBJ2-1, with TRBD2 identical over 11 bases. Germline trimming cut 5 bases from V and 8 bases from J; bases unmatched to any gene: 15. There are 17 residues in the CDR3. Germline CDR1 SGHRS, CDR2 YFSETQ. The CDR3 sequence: CASRPVAGGPFDYEQFF. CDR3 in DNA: TGCGCCAGCAGGCCGGTAGCGGGGGGGCCTTTTGACTATGAGCAGTTCTTC.

CDR3 loop: CASSPGSGTEAFF. The DNA for the CDR3 is TGTGCCAGCTCACCGGGATCCGGTACCGAAGCTTTCTTT. J is TRBJ1-1 and V is TRBV18; D is ambiguous. Trimming took 3 bases from V and 8 from J, leaving 13 bases between them. Germline CDR1 and CDR2: KGHSH and LQKENI. The CDR3 is 13 residues long.

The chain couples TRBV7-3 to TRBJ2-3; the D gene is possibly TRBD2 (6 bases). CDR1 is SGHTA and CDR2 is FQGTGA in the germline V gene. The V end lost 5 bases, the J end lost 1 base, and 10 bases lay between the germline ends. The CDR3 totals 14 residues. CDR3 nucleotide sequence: TGTGCCAGCAGCCTCTCTAGCGGCACAGATACGCAGTATTTT. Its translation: CASSLSSGTDTQYF.

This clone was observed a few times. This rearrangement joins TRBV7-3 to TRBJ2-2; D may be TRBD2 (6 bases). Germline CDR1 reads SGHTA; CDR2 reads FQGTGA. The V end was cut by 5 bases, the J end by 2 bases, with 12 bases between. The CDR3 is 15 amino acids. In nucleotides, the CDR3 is TGTGCCAGCAGCCCGACTAGTTCCAACACCGGGGAGCTGTTTTTT. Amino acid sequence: CASSPTSSNTGELFF.

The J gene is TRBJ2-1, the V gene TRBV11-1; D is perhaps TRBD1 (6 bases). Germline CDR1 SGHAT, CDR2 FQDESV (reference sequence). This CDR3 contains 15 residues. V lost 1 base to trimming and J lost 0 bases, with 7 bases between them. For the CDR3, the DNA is TGTGCCAGCAGCTTAGAAGGGGGCTCCTACAATGAGCAGTTCTTC. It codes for CASSLEGGSYNEQFF.